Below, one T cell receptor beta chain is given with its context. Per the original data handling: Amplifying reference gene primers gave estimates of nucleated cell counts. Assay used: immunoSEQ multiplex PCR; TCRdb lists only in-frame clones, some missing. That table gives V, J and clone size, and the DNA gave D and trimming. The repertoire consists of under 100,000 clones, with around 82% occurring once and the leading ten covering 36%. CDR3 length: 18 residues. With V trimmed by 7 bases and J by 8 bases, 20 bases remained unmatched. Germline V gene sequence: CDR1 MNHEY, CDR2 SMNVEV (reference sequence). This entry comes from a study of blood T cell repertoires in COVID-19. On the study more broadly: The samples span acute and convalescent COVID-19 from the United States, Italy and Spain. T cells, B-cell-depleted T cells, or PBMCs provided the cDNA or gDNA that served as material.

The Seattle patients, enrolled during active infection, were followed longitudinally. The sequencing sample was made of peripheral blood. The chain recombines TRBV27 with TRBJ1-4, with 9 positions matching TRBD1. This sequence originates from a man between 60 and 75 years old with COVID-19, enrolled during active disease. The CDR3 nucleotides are TGTGCCAGCACCGCACTGACAGGGGGTCCTCGGGGGAAAGAAAAACTGTTTTTT. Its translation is CASTALTGGPRGKEKLFF.